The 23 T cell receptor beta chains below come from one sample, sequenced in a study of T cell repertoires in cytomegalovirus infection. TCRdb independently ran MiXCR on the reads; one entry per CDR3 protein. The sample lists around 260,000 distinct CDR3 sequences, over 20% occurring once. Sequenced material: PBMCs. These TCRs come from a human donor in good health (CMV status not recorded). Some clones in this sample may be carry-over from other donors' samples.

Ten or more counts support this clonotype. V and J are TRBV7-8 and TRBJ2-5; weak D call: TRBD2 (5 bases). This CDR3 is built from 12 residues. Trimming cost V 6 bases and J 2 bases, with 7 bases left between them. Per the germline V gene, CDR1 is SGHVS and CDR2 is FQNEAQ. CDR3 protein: CASRRVQETQYF. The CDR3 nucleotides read TGTGCCAGCAGGCGGGTACAAGAGACCCAGTACTTC.

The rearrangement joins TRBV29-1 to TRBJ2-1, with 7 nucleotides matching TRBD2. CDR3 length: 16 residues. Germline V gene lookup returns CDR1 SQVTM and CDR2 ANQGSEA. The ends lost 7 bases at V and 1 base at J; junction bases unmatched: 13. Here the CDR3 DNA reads TGCAGCGCGCAGGGAGGGGCCAGGGTGTCCTACAATGAGCAGTTCTTC. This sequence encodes CSAQGGARVSYNEQFF.

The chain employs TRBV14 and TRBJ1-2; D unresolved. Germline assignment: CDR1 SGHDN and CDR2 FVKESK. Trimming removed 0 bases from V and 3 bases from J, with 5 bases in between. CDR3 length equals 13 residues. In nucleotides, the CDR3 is TGTGCCAGCAGCCAAGATAGTTACTATGGCTACACCTTC. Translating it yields CASSQDSYYGYTF.

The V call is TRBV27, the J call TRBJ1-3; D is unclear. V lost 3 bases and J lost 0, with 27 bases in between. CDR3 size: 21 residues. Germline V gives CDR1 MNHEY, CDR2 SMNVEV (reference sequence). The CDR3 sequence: CASSFLFLTLRRQNSGNTIYF. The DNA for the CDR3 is TGTGCCAGCAGTTTTCTCTTTTTAACGCTGCGGCGGCAGAACTCTGGAAACACCATATATTTT.

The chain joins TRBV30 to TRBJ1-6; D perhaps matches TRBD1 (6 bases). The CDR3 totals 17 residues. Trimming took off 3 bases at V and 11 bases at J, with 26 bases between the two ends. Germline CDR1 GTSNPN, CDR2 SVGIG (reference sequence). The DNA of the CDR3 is TGTGCCTGGAGAACCCCGGACAGCAGGCTGAGGGCGACACCCCTCCACTTT. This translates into CAWRTPDSRLRATPLHF.

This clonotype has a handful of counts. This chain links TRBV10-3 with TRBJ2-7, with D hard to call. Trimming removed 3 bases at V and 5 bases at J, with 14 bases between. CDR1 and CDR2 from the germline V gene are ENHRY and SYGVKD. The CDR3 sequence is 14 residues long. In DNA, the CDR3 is TGTGCCATCAGTGAATCGAGAACTCCCAACGAGCAGTACTTC. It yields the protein CAISESRTPNEQYF.

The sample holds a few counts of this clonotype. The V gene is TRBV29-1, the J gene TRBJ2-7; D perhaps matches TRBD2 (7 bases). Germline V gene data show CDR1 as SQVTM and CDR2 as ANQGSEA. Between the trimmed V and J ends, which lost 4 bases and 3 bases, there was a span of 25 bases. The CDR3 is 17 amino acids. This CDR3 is CSVGGLAERQGYYEQYF. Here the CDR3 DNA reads TGCAGCGTTGGGGGGCTAGCGGAGAGGCAGGGGTACTACGAGCAGTACTTC.

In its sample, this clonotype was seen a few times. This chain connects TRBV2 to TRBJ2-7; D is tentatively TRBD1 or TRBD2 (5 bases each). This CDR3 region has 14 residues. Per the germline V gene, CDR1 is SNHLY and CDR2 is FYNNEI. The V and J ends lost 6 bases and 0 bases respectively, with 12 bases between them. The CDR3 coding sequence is TGTGCCAGCAGCTCCGGGACGCACTCCTACGAGCAGTACTTC. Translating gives CASSSGTHSYEQYF. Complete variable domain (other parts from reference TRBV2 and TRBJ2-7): EPEVTQTPSHQVTQMGQEVILRCVPISNHLYFYWYRQILGQKVEFLVSFYNNEISEKSEIFDDQFSVERPDGSNFTLKIRSTKLEDSAMYFCASSSGTHSYEQYFGPGTRLTVT.

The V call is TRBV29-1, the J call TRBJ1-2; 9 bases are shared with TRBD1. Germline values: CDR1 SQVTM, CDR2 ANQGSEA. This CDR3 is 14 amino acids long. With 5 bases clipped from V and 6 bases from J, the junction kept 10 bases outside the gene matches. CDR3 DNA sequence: TGCAGCGTTACGGGACAGGGCCTTATAGATGGCTACACCTTC. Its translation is CSVTGQGLIDGYTF.

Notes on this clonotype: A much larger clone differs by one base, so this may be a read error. In nucleotides, the CDR3 is TGTGCCAGCGGTCTATATAATACACCCCTCCACTTT. It encodes CASGLYNTPLHF. The chain employs TRBV7-2 and TRBJ1-6; D gene ambiguous. The length of the CDR3 is 12 residues. Germline V gene lookup returns CDR1 SGHTA and CDR2 FQGNSA.

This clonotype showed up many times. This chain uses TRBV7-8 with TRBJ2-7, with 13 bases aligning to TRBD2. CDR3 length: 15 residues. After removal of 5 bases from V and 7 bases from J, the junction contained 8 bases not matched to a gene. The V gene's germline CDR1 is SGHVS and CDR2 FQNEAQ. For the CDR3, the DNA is TGTGCCAGCAGCAAACTAGCGGGAGGGTATCGGGAGCAGTACGTC. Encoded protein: CASSKLAGGYREQYV.

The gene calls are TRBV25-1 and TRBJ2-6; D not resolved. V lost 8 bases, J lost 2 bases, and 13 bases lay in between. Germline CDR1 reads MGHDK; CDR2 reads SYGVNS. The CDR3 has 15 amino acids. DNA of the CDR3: TGTGCCAGCGGAAGCCCAGGACCTGGGGCCAACGTCCTGACTTTC. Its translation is CASGSPGPGANVLTF.

The CDR3 nucleotides read TGTGCCACCCTGGGCACCTACGGGGGCAATCAGCCCCAGCATTTT. This encodes CATLGTYGGNQPQHF. This sequence joins TRBV6-2 or TRBV6-3 and TRBJ1-5, with D hard to call. V was cut by 10 bases and J by 2 bases, with 18 bases left in between. Germline V CDR1 and CDR2: MNHEY, SVGEGT. The CDR3 is 15 amino acids.

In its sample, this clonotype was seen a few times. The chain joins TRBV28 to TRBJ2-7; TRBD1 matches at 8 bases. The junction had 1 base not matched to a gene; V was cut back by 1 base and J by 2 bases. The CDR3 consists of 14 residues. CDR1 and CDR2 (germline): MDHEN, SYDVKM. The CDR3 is CASSLSRGPYEQYF. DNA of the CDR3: TGTGCCAGCAGTTTATCCAGGGGGCCCTACGAGCAGTACTTC.

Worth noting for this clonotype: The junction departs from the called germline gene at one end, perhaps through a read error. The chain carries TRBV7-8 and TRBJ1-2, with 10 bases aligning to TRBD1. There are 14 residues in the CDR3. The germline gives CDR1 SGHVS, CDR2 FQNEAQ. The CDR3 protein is CANSPRDRGRGYTF. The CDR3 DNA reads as TGTGCCAACAGCCCTAGGGACAGGGGTCGTGGCTACACCTTC.

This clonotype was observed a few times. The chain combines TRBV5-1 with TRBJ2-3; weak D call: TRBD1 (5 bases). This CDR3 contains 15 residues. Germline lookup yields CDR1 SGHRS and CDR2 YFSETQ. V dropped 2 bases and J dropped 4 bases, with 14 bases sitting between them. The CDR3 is CASSFRSGSPDTQYF. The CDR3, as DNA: TGCGCCAGCAGCTTTCGATCAGGGTCCCCAGATACGCAGTATTTT.

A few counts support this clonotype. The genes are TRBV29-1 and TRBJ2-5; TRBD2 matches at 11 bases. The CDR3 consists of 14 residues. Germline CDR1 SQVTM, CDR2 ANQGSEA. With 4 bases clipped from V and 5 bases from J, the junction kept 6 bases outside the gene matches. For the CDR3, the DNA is TGCAGCGTTGCGGTAGCGGGGGGGCACGAGACCCAGTACTTC. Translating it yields CSVAVAGGHETQYF.

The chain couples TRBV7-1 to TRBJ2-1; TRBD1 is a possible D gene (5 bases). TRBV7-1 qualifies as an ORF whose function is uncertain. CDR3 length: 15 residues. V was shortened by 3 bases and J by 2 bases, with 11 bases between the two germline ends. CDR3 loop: CASSSLKGTYNEQFF. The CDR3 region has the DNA TGTGCCAGCAGCTCCCTGAAGGGGACCTACAATGAGCAGTTCTTC.

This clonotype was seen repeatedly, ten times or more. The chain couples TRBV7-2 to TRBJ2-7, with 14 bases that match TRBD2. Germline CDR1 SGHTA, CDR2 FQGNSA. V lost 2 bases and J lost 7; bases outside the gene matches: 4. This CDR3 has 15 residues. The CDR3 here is CASSLYGLAGGEQYF. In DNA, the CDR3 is TGTGCCAGCAGCTTATATGGACTAGCGGGAGGTGAGCAGTACTTC.

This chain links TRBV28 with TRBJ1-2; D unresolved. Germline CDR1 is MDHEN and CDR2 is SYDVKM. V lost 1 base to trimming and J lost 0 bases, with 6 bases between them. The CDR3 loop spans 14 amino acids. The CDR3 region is CASSLFGANYGYTF. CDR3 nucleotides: TGTGCCAGCAGTTTATTCGGGGCTAACTATGGCTACACCTTC.

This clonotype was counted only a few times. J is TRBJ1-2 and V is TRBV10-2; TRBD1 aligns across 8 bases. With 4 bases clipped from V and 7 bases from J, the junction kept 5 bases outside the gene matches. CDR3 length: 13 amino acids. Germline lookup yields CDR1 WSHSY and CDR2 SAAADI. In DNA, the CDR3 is TGCGCCAGCAGTGGGCAGGGGGCGCTTGGCTACACCTTC. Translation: CASSGQGALGYTF.

The CDR3 is CSASIRFHTGEQYF. The CDR3 DNA is TGCAGTGCTAGTATACGTTTCCACACGGGGGAGCAGTACTTC. This chain links TRBV20-1 with TRBJ2-7; tentative D call: TRBD2 (5 bases). CDR3 size: 14 residues. The germline CDR1 and CDR2 sequences are DFQATT and SNEGSKA (reference sequence). The V gene lost 3 bases and the J gene lost 7 bases, with 19 bases spanning the gap.

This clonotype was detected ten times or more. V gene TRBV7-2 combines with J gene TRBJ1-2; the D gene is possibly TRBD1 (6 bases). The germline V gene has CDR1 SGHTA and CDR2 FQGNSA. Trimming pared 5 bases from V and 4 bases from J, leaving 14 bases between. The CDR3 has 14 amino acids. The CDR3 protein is CASSRGGPVYGYTF. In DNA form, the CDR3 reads TGTGCCAGCAGCCGGGGGGGCCCCGTCTATGGCTACACCTTC.